This T cell receptor (beta chain) was identified during a study of T cells in Graves' hyperthyroidism and ophthalmopathy. Study-wide results and limits: Patients with ophthalmopathy were separated from those with stable hyperthyroidism by a 13 V-J model. Most clonotypes expanded in thyroid above 0.001 were likewise present in blood.

This CDR3 has 15 amino acids. Trimming took 3 bases from V and 7 from J; bases not matched to a gene: 9. CDR1 is MDHEN and CDR2 is SYDVKM in the germline V gene. What was amplified from RNA transcripts were TCR beta CDR3 regions. HTBI primers drove first-round RT-PCR of the TCR CDR3. One entry per CDR3 protein, called by TCRdb with MiXCR from the multiplex PCR reads. The table has more than 600,000 distinct CDR3 sequences, about 16% seen once; the top ten hold under 8.5%. There are many counts of this clonotype. Antigen: not known. The sample consisted of blood. This chain uses TRBV28 with TRBJ2-1, with 7 nucleotides matching TRBD2. The receptor was derived from a man aged 18 to 30 with Graves' hyperthyroidism. The CDR3 spells CASSLTSPGRNEQFF. The CDR3 DNA reads TGTGCCAGCAGTTTGACTAGCCCAGGACGGAATGAGCAGTTCTTC.